In this sample, the clone carrying this T cell receptor beta chain turned up many times. The data are from a study of T cells in Graves' hyperthyroidism and ophthalmopathy. What was amplified from RNA transcripts were TCR beta CDR3 regions. TCR CDR3 regions were first amplified by RT-PCR with HTBI primers. A single record per CDR3 protein comes from TCRdb applying MiXCR to the multiplex PCR reads. Seen here are 150,000 to 200,000 distinct CDR3 sequences, about a sixth observed once, and the top ten hold around 27%. The CDR3 is 16 residues long. Per germline, CDR1 MDHEN and CDR2 SYDVKM. V trimming: 2 bases; J trimming: 6 bases; junction bases outside the gene matches: 11. Patients aged 18 to 65 had newly diagnosed hyperthyroidism of under 2 months' duration. Fresh peripheral blood, approximately 9.6 ml, yielded the PBMCs.

The sample was blood. The source is a woman in her forties or fifties with Graves' hyperthyroidism. This rearrangement joins TRBV28 to TRBJ2-5; TRBD1 matches 8 bases. The CDR3 DNA reads as TGTGCCAGCAGTTTACAGGGGGCGACGGGAGAGAAGACCCAGTACTTC. It specifies CASSLQGATGEKTQYF.